These T cell receptor beta chains were read from a single sample in a study of shared clonotypes between healthy human individuals. The assay was immunoSEQ multiplex PCR, and TCRdb's table has in-frame clones only and misses some. This table has around 1,000,000 clones, 60% to 85% appearing once. The sample consisted of memory CD4+ T cells from PBMCs. The receptors derive from a man in his late teens or twenties in good health. Some clones in this sample may be carry-over from other donors' samples. The CDR3 runs from the conserved cysteine through the conserved F or W. A D gene is named only where the DNA matches it firmly. Rows may omit the clone size; those that give it use once, few, many or a size class.

size: -
V: TRBV2
D: TRBD1
J: TRBJ2-3
length: 15
CDR3: CASSADRQITDTQYF
DNA: TGTGCCAGCAGCGCGGACAGGCAGATCACAGATACGCAGTATTTT

size: once
V: TRBV4-1
D: -
J: TRBJ2-5
length: 18
CDR3: CASSQVRSRDSQQETQYF
DNA: TGCGCCAGCAGCCAAGTCCGCTCTCGGGACTCTCAACAAGAGACCCAGTACTTC

size: -
V: TRBV23-1
D: -
J: TRBJ2-2
length: 16
CDR3: CASSQDSPRDTGELFF
DNA: TGCGCCAGCAGTCAAGACAGCCCCAGAGACACCGGGGAGCTGTTTTTT

size: -
V: TRBV9
D: -
J: TRBJ2-7
length: 13
CDR3: CASSVIDGYEQYF
DNA: TGTGCCAGCAGCGTGATTGATGGTTACGAGCAGTACTTC

size: -
V: TRBV11-3
D: -
J: TRBJ2-5
length: 15
CDR3: CASSLDSRGLGTQYF
DNA: TGTGCCAGCAGCTTAGATTCGAGAGGACTCGGGACCCAGTACTTC

size: -
V: TRBV2
D: -
J: TRBJ2-2
length: 13
CDR3: CASSASVTGELFF
DNA: TGTGCCAGCAGTGCGTCGGTGACCGGGGAGCTGTTTTTT

size: -
V: TRBV10-1
D: -
J: TRBJ2-3
length: 15
CDR3: CASSECSSGTDTQYF
DNA: TGCGCCAGCAGTGAATGCAGCTCTGGCACAGATACGCAGTATTTT

size: -
V: TRBV5-1
D: TRBD1
J: TRBJ2-7
length: 14
CDR3: CASSLGQGAYEQYF
DNA: TGCGCCAGCAGCTTGGGTCAGGGGGCATACGAGCAGTACTTC

size: -
V: TRBV7-8
D: TRBD1
J: TRBJ1-2
length: 14
CDR3: CASSSQGANYGYTF
DNA: TGTGCCAGCAGCTCTCAGGGGGCTAACTATGGCTACACCTTC

size: few
V: TRBV10-3
D: -
J: TRBJ1-4
length: 12
CDR3: CAIRPENEKLFF
DNA: TGTGCCATACGACCGGAAAATGAAAAACTGTTTTTT

size: -
V: TRBV4-1
D: -
J: TRBJ1-5
length: 18
CDR3: CASSQMWGPPDQNQPQHF
DNA: TGCGCCAGCAGCCAAATGTGGGGGCCTCCGGACCAGAATCAGCCCCAGCATTTT

size: -
V: TRBV15
D: -
J: TRBJ2-1
length: 13
CDR3: CATGKSLNNEQFF
DNA: TGTGCCACCGGGAAGAGCTTAAACAATGAGCAGTTCTTC

size: -
V: TRBV11-2
D: TRBD1
J: TRBJ1-1
length: 16
CDR3: CASSLASQTGRTEAFF
DNA: TGTGCCAGCAGCTTAGCGTCTCAGACAGGGAGAACTGAAGCTTTCTTT

size: -
V: TRBV6-8
D: -
J: TRBJ1-3
length: 15
CDR3: CASSYPRGSGNTIYF
DNA: TGTGCCAGCAGTTATCCTAGGGGGAGTGGAAACACCATATATTTT

size: -
V: TRBV2
D: -
J: TRBJ1-4
length: 15
CDR3: CASSEWGGEVVKLFF
DNA: TGTGCCAGCAGTGAATGGGGAGGGGAAGTGGTAAAACTGTTTTTT

size: -
V: TRBV6-1
D: TRBD2
J: TRBJ2-1
length: 15
CDR3: CASSSGRAGGNEQFF
DNA: TGTGCCAGCAGTAGCGGGAGGGCCGGAGGCAATGAGCAGTTCTTC

size: -
V: TRBV18
D: -
J: TRBJ2-1
length: 16
CDR3: CASSPGSSSSYNEQFF
DNA: TGTGCCAGCTCACCAGGCAGTTCCTCTAGCTACAATGAGCAGTTCTTC

size: -
V: TRBV4-2
D: TRBD1
J: TRBJ1-2
length: 17
CDR3: CASSQETGTGGGNGYTF
DNA: TGTGCCAGCAGCCAAGAAACCGGGACAGGGGGCGGGAATGGCTACACCTTC

size: -
V: TRBV28
D: TRBD1
J: TRBJ2-3
length: 18
CDR3: CASSSPGWGQGFTDTQYF
DNA: TGTGCCAGCAGTTCCCCGGGGTGGGGACAGGGGTTTACAGATACGCAGTATTTT

size: -
V: TRBV10-3
D: TRBD1
J: TRBJ2-1
length: 13
CDR3: CATRQGADNEQFF
DNA: TGTGCCACCAGACAGGGAGCTGACAATGAGCAGTTCTTC

size: -
V: TRBV5-1
D: TRBD1
J: TRBJ2-2
length: 14
CDR3: CASSPTGVNGELFF
DNA: TGCGCCAGCAGCCCGACAGGGGTTAACGGGGAGCTGTTTTTT

size: many
V: TRBV27
D: -
J: TRBJ1-1
length: 11
CDR3: CASSYRSKAFF
DNA: TGTGCCAGCAGTTACAGATCAAAAGCTTTCTTT

size: -
V: TRBV9
D: -
J: TRBJ2-1
length: 13
CDR3: CASSVVGSGEQFF
DNA: TGTGCCAGCAGCGTAGTAGGCTCAGGGGAGCAGTTCTTC

size: -
V: TRBV4-1
D: TRBD1
J: TRBJ1-6
length: 15
CDR3: CASRRTGDAGSPLHF
DNA: TGCGCCAGCAGACGCACAGGGGATGCGGGTTCACCCCTCCACTTT

size: -
V: TRBV25-1
D: -
J: TRBJ1-1
length: 16
CDR3: CASSAAPGRSNTEAFF
DNA: TGTGCCAGCAGTGCGGCCCCGGGCAGGAGCAACACTGAAGCTTTCTTT

size: -
V: TRBV5-5
D: -
J: TRBJ2-3
length: 13
CDR3: CASSWKFTDTQYF
DNA: TGTGCCAGCAGCTGGAAATTTACAGATACGCAGTATTTT

size: -
V: TRBV18
D: -
J: TRBJ1-3
length: 13
CDR3: CASSPGSGNTIYF
DNA: TGTGCCAGCTCACCAGGCTCTGGAAACACCATATATTTT

size: -
V: TRBV5-1
D: -
J: TRBJ1-3
length: 16
CDR3: CASTSFGPGSGNTIYF
DNA: -

size: -
V: TRBV11-2
D: TRBD1
J: TRBJ2-3
length: 14
CDR3: CASSDRGSTDTQYF
DNA: TGTGCCAGCTCGGACAGGGGGAGCACAGATACGCAGTATTTT

size: -
V: TRBV5-6
D: TRBD2
J: TRBJ2-7
length: 16
CDR3: CASSETGTSGGYEQYF
DNA: TGTGCCAGCAGCGAAACTGGGACTAGCGGGGGCTACGAGCAGTACTTC

size: -
V: TRBV27
D: -
J: TRBJ1-1
length: 13
CDR3: CASSKRPGTEAFF
DNA: TGTGCCAGCAGTAAAAGACCGGGCACTGAAGCTTTCTTT

size: -
V: TRBV30
D: -
J: TRBJ1-4
length: 15
CDR3: CAWSVFAGYGEKLFF
DNA: TGTGCCTGGAGTGTATTCGCAGGCTATGGGGAAAAACTGTTTTTT

size: -
V: TRBV28
D: -
J: TRBJ1-2
length: 12
CDR3: CASMTGYYGYTF
DNA: TGTGCCAGCATGACGGGGTACTATGGCTACACCTTC

size: -
V: TRBV13
D: TRBD1
J: TRBJ1-5
length: 15
CDR3: CASSARQGASQPQHF
DNA: TGTGCCAGCAGCGCGCGACAGGGGGCAAGTCAGCCCCAGCATTTT

size: once
V: TRBV9
D: -
J: TRBJ1-4
length: 15
CDR3: CASSVAGLANEKLFF
DNA: TGTGCCAGCAGCGTAGCGGGTCTCGCTAATGAAAAACTGTTTTTT

size: -
V: TRBV7-8
D: TRBD2
J: TRBJ2-1
length: 15
CDR3: CASSSSGKVYNEQFF
DNA: TGTGCCAGCAGCTCAAGCGGGAAGGTCTACAATGAGCAGTTCTTC

size: -
V: TRBV18
D: -
J: TRBJ1-5
length: 13
CDR3: CASSPDSNQPQHF
DNA: TGTGCCAGCTCGCCGGACTCGAATCAGCCCCAGCATTTT

size: -
V: TRBV10-2
D: -
J: TRBJ1-3
length: 15
CDR3: CASRGAGPSGNTIYF
DNA: TGCGCCAGCAGAGGGGCCGGCCCCTCTGGAAACACCATATATTTT

size: -
V: TRBV5-1
D: TRBD1
J: TRBJ2-1
length: 15
CDR3: CASSFRQGKNNEQFF
DNA: TGCGCCAGCAGCTTCCGACAGGGAAAAAACAATGAGCAGTTCTTC

size: -
V: TRBV29-1
D: -
J: TRBJ1-1
length: 13
CDR3: CSVQGGMNTEAFF
DNA: TGCAGCGTTCAAGGTGGGATGAACACTGAAGCTTTCTTT

size: -
V: TRBV7-9
D: -
J: TRBJ2-7
length: 13
CDR3: CASSFLREYEQYF
DNA: TGTGCCAGCAGCTTCCTTCGGGAATACGAGCAGTACTTC

size: -
V: TRBV19
D: -
J: TRBJ1-5
length: 14
CDR3: CASRPVRGDQPQHF
DNA: TGTGCCAGTAGGCCGGTTCGAGGGGATCAGCCCCAGCATTTT

size: -
V: TRBV27
D: -
J: TRBJ2-7
length: 14
CDR3: CASSSRRAVDEQYF
DNA: TGTGCCAGCAGTTCCCGGAGGGCCGTGGACGAGCAGTACTTC

size: -
V: TRBV7-2
D: TRBD1
J: TRBJ2-7
length: 15
CDR3: CASSFAGTATYEQYF
DNA: TGTGCCAGCAGCTTTGCCGGGACAGCAACCTACGAGCAGTACTTC

size: -
V: TRBV9
D: TRBD1
J: TRBJ2-5
length: 14
CDR3: CASSPRQGSETQYF
DNA: TGTGCCAGCAGCCCGAGACAGGGGAGCGAGACCCAGTACTTC